Listed below are T cell receptor beta chains from one sample, sequenced in a study of blood T cell repertoires in COVID-19. Clones were read by immunoSEQ multiplex PCR, and TCRdb kept only the in-frame ones, dropping some. The data show 250,000 to 300,000 clones, around 84% seen once. The source material was PBMCs or T cells enriched from blood (not recorded which). The origin of the receptors is a man aged 40-49 years who had been exposed to COVID-19. CDR3s include the opening cysteine and the closing phenylalanine or tryptophan. The order of the fields is D gene, V gene, J gene, clone size, CDR3 protein, CDR3 DNA. D genes are given only for firm matches. For some rows the clone size is stated as once, few or many, or as a class when expanded; others skip it.

NA	TRBV19	TRBJ1-3	NA	CASSVSRDTRNTIYF	TGTGCCAGTAGTGTTAGCCGGGACACCCGAAACACCATATATTTT
TRBD1	TRBV7-3	TRBJ1-1	NA	CASSYAGGTEAFF	TGTGCCAGCAGCTATGCAGGGGGTACTGAAGCTTTCTTT
NA	TRBV7-3	TRBJ1-1	NA	CASSFSPGAEAFF	TGTGCCAGCAGCTTTTCCCCAGGCGCTGAAGCTTTCTTT
TRBD2	TRBV18	TRBJ2-7	NA	CATNSASGYEQYF	TGTGCCACTAATTCGGCTAGCGGATACGAGCAGTACTTC
NA	TRBV5-1	TRBJ2-1	NA	CASSLVVQAASYNEQFF	TGCGCCAGCAGCTTGGTGGTGCAAGCGGCTTCCTACAATGAGCAGTTCTTC
TRBD1	TRBV18	TRBJ1-1	NA	CASSPVVGTGVMNTEAFF	TGTGCCAGCTCACCAGTTGTCGGGACAGGGGTGATGAACACTGAAGCTTTCTTT
TRBD1	TRBV5-6	TRBJ1-1	NA	CASSFTGDTEAFF	TGTGCCAGCAGCTTTACAGGGGACACTGAAGCTTTCTTT
NA	TRBV20-1	TRBJ2-3	NA	CSASSGQNTQYF	TGCAGTGCTAGTTCTGGTCAGAATACGCAGTATTTT
NA	TRBV15	TRBJ1-1	NA	CATSRDAASAFF	TGTGCCACCAGCAGAGACGCGGCGTCGGCTTTCTTT
NA	TRBV12-3/TRBV12-4	TRBJ2-2	NA	CASSFKAGGELFF	TGTGCCAGCAGTTTTAAAGCTGGCGGGGAGCTGTTTTTT
NA	TRBV28	TRBJ1-6	NA	CASSPSSSYNSPLHF	TGTGCCAGCAGCCCCTCCAGCTCCTATAATTCACCCCTCCACTTT
NA	TRBV28	TRBJ2-7	NA	CASSFLRNIDYEQYF	TGTGCCAGCAGTTTTTTGAGGAACATCGACTACGAGCAGTACTTC
NA	TRBV18	TRBJ1-2	NA	CASSPKTPNYGYTF	TGTGCCAGCTCACCAAAAACTCCAAACTATGGCTACACCTTC
NA	TRBV11-2	TRBJ1-2	NA	CASSPGENYGYTF	TGTGCCAGCAGCCCGGGGGAGAACTATGGCTACACCTTC
NA	TRBV24-1	TRBJ2-3	NA	CATSDTTSTDTQYF	TGTGCCACCAGTGACACGACTAGCACAGATACGCAGTATTTT
TRBD1	TRBV7-8	TRBJ2-5	NA	CASTVYDRDGQETQYF	TGTGCCAGCACGGTGTACGACAGGGACGGGCAAGAGACCCAGTACTTC
TRBD1	TRBV6-5	TRBJ2-3	NA	CASWDRERDTQYF	TGTGCCAGTTGGGACAGGGAGAGAGATACGCAGTATTTT
NA	TRBV10-3	TRBJ2-5	NA	CATQEAQETQYF	TGTGCCACGCAGGAAGCCCAAGAGACCCAGTACTTC
NA	TRBV3-1/TRBV3-2	TRBJ1-3	NA	CASSQAQGYTIYF	TGTGCCAGCAGCCAAGCCCAGGGGTACACCATATATTTT
NA	TRBV18	TRBJ2-5	NA	CASSPPSQYQETQYF	TGCGCCAGCTCACCACCGTCGCAGTACCAAGAGACCCAGTACTTC
TRBD1	TRBV3-1/TRBV3-2	TRBJ2-5	NA	CASSQGTGLGETQYF	TGTGCCAGCAGCCAAGGGACAGGGCTGGGGGAGACCCAGTACTTC
TRBD1	TRBV5-1	TRBJ2-7	NA	CASSSGTGGYEQYF	TGCGCCAGCAGCTCCGGGACAGGGGGCTACGAGCAGTACTTC
TRBD1	TRBV19	TRBJ1-2	few	CASSMSDRARHGYTF	TGTGCCAGTAGTATGAGTGACAGGGCGAGGCATGGCTACACCTTC
NA	TRBV19	TRBJ2-4	many	CASSIFGGENIQYF	TGTGCCAGTAGTATTTTTGGCGGGGAAAACATTCAGTACTTC
NA	TRBV9	TRBJ2-1	NA	CASSSTGNEQFF	TGTGCCAGCAGCTCAACTGGCAATGAGCAGTTCTTC
NA	TRBV7-3	TRBJ2-1	NA	CASSSSTVYNEQFF	TGTGCCAGCAGCTCTTCGACAGTCTACAATGAGCAGTTCTTC
NA	TRBV5-1	TRBJ1-3	NA	CASSLWSEGNTIYF	TGCGCCAGCAGCTTGTGGTCTGAGGGAAACACCATATATTTT
NA	TRBV24-1	TRBJ2-2	NA	CATRETGGELFF	TGTGCCACCAGAGAAACGGGCGGGGAGCTGTTTTTT
TRBD1	TRBV7-9	TRBJ1-2	NA	CASSTGGYGYTF	TGTGCCAGCAGTACAGGGGGGTATGGCTACACCTTC
TRBD2	TRBV18	TRBJ2-1	NA	CASLTGSGMVEQFF	TGTGCCAGTCTCACGGGAAGCGGGATGGTCGAGCAGTTCTTC
NA	TRBV10-3	TRBJ1-6	NA	CAIASRGANLDSPLHF	TGTGCCATCGCTAGCAGGGGCGCGAACCTAGATTCACCCCTCCACTTT